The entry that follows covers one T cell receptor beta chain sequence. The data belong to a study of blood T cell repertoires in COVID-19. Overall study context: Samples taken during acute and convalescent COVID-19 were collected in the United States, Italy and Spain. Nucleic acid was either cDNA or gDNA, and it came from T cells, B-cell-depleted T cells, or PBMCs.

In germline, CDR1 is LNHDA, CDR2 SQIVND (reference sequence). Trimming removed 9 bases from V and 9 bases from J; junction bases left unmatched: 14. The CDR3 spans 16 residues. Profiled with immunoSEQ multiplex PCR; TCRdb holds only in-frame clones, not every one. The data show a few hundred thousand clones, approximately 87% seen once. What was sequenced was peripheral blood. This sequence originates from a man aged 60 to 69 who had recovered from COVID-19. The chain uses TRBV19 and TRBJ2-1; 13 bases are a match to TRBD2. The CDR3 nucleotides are TGTGCCAGCTCTACCGGGACTAGCGGGGTGCGTGGTGAGCAGTTCTTC. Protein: CASSTGTSGVRGEQFF. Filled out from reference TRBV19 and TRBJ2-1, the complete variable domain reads DGGITQSPKYLFRKEGQNVTLSCEQNLNHDAMYWYRQDPGQGLRLIYYSQIVNDFQKGDIAEGYSVSREKKESFPLTVTSAQKNPTAFYLCASSTGTSGVRGEQFFGPGTRLTVL.